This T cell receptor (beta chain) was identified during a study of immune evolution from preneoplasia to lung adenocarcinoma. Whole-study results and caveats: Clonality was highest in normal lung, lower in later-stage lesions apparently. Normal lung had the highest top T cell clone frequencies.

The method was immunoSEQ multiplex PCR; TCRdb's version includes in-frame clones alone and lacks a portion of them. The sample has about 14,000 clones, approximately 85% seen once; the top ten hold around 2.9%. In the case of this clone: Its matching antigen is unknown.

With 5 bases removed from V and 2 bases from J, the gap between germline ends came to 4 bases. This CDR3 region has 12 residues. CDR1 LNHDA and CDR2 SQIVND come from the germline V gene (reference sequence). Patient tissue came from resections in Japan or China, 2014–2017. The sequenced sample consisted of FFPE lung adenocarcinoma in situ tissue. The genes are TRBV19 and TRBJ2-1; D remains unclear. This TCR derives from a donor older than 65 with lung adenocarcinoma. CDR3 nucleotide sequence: TGTGCCAGTAGTCCAACCTACAATGAGCAGTTCTTC. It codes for CASSPTYNEQFF.